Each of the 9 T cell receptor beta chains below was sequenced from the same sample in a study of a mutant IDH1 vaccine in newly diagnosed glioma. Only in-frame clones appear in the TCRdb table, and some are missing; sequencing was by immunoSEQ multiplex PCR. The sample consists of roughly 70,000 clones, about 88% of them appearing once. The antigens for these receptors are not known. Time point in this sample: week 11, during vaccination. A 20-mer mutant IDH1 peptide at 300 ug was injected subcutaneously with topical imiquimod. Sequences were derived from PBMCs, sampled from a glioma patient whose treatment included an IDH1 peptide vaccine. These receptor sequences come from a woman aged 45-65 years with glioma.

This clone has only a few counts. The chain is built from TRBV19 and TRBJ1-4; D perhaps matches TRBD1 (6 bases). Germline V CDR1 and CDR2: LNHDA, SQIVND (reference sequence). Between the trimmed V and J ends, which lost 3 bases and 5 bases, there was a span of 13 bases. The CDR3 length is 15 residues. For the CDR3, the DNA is TGTGCCAGTAGTATTGTGGGGGGCGCAAATGAAAAACTGTTTTTT. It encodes CASSIVGGANEKLFF. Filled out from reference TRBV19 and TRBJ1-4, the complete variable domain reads DGGITQSPKYLFRKEGQNVTLSCEQNLNHDAMYWYRQDPGQGLRLIYYSQIVNDFQKGDIAEGYSVSREKKESFPLTVTSAQKNPTAFYLCASSIVGGANEKLFFGSGTQLSVL.

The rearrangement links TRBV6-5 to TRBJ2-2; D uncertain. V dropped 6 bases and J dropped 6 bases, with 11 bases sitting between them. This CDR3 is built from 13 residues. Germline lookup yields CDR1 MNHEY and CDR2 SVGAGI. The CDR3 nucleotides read TGTGCCAGCAGACGCACTGGGCCCGGGGAGCTGTTTTTT. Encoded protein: CASRRTGPGELFF.

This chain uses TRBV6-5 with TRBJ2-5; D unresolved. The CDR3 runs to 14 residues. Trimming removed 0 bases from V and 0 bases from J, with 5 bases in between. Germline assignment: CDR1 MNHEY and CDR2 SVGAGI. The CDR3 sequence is CASSYSRYQETQYF. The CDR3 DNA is TGTGCCAGCAGTTACTCGAGATACCAAGAGACCCAGTACTTC.

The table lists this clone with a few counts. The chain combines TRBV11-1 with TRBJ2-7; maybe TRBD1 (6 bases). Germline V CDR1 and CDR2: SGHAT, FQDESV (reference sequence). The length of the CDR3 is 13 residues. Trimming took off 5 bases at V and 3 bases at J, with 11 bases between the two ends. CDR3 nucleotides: TGTGCCAGCAGCACCGGACAGCACTACGAGCAGTACTTC. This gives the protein CASSTGQHYEQYF.

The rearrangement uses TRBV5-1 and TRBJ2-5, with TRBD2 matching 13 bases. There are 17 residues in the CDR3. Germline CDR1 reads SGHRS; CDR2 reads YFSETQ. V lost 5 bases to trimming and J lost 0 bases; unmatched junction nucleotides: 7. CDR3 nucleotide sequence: TGCGCCAGCAGGGGGACTAGCGGGGCCGGGTACCAAGAGACCCAGTACTTC. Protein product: CASRGTSGAGYQETQYF.

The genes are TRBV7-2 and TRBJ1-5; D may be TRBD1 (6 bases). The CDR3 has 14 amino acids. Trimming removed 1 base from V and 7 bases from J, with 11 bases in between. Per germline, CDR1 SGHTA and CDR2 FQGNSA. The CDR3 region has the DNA TGTGCCAGCAGCTTAGGGACAGCGAACCAGCCCCAGCATTTT. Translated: CASSLGTANQPQHF.

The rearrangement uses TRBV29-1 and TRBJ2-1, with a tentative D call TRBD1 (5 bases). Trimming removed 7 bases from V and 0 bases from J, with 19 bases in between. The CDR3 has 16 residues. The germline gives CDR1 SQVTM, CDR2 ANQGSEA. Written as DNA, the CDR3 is TGCAGCGGCAAAACCCAGGGAAGAACCTCCTACAATGAGCAGTTCTTC. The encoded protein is CSGKTQGRTSYNEQFF.

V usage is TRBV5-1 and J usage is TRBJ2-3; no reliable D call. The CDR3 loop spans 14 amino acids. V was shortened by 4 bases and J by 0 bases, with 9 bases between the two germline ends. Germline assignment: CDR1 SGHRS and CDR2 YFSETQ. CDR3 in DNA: TGCGCCAGCAGCCCGAATCCGAGCACAGATACGCAGTATTTT. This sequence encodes CASSPNPSTDTQYF. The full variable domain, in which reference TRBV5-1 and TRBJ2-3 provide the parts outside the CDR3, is KAGVTQTPRYLIKTRGQQVTLSCSPISGHRSVSWYQQTPGQGLQFLFEYFSETQRNKGNFPGRFSGRQFSNSRSEMNVSTLELGDSALYLCASSPNPSTDTQYFGPGTRLTVL.

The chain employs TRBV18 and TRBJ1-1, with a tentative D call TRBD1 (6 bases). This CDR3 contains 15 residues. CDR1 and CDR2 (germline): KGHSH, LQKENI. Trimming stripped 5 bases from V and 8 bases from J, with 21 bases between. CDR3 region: CASSADRLGRTEAFF. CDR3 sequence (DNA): TGTGCCAGCTCAGCTGACAGGTTGGGACGCACGGAAGCTTTCTTT.